Shown below are 18 T cell receptor beta chains from a single sample sequenced in a study of CD8+CD57+ T cells in acquired aplastic anemia. Investigators profiled TCR beta VDJ and CDR3 from genomic DNA template. TCRdb ran MiXCR on the reads and lists one entry per CDR3 protein. The sample lists 120,000 or so distinct CDR3 sequences, approximately 40% occurring once. Before being chosen for sequencing, patients had shown CD8+CD57+ cell expansion by flow cytometry. Sequencing used sorted CD4+, CD8+, or CD8+CD57+ T cells (not recorded which) from PBMCs. The receptors come from a human donor with aplastic anemia.

This chain connects TRBV15 to TRBJ2-3, with 9 bases matching TRBD1. J was trimmed by 0 bases and V by 3 bases; bases with no gene match: 1. Germline CDR1 reads LNHNV; CDR2 reads YYDKDF (reference sequence). This CDR3 is built from 15 residues. CDR3 sequence: CATSRTGGSTDTQYF. The CDR3 region has the DNA TGTGCCACCAGCAGGACAGGGGGAAGCACAGATACGCAGTATTTT.

This clonotype was observed many times. CDR3 in amino acids: CSVETNGNTIYF. The CDR3 DNA follows: TGCAGCGTTGAAACCAACGGGAACACCATATATTTT. The gene calls are TRBV29-1 and TRBJ1-3; D not certain. In germline, CDR1 is SQVTM, CDR2 ANQGSEA. V lost 2 bases and J lost 7, with 9 bases in between. CDR3 size: 12 residues.

The rearrangement joins TRBV24-1 to TRBJ2-1; 11 bases fit TRBD2. This CDR3 comprises 17 residues. Germline trimming cut 3 bases from V and 4 bases from J; bases unmatched to any gene: 7. Germline-derived CDR1 and CDR2 are KGHDR and SFDVKD. DNA of the CDR3: TGTGCCACCAGTGATCCTATAGCGGGGGGGGTATACAATGAGCAGTTCTTC. Amino acids: CATSDPIAGGVYNEQFF.

This clonotype was recorded at least ten times. The rearrangement joins TRBV24-1 to TRBJ2-7, with TRBD1 as a possible D gene (5 bases). The CDR3 is made up of 11 amino acids. Trimming removed 1 base at V and 10 bases at J, with 7 bases between. The V gene's germline CDR1 is KGHDR and CDR2 SFDVKD. The CDR3 sequence: CATSDLGHQYF. CDR3 sequence (DNA): TGTGCCACCAGTGATTTAGGACACCAGTACTTC.

The sample holds a few counts of this clonotype. This rearrangement joins TRBV5-6 to TRBJ2-1; 8 bases are shared with TRBD1. Germline values: CDR1 SGHDT, CDR2 YYEEEE. V shed 3 bases and J 4 bases; nucleotides not matched to a gene: 9. The CDR3 has 16 residues. The CDR3 spells CASSYRRGRAYNEQFF. The CDR3 DNA is TGTGCCAGCAGCTACCGCAGGGGGCGTGCGTACAATGAGCAGTTCTTC.

The V gene is TRBV12-3 or TRBV12-4, the J gene TRBJ2-3; TRBD1 agrees at 9 bases. V shed 1 base, J shed 0 bases, and the junction held 2 bases outside the gene matches. CDR3 length equals 16 residues. The CDR3 loop reads CASSLGQGGSTDTQYF. CDR3 bases: TGTGCCAGCAGTTTAGGACAGGGGGGAAGCACAGATACGCAGTATTTT.

This clonotype has at least ten counts. This chain links TRBV5-6 with TRBJ2-5; D may be TRBD1 (6 bases). CDR3 length: 13 amino acids. Germline lookup yields CDR1 SGHDT and CDR2 YYEEEE. V shed 4 bases and J shed 5 bases, with 12 bases lying between them. The CDR3 region is CASSPTGTETQYF. The CDR3 DNA sequence: TGTGCCAGCAGCCCTACAGGGACGGAGACCCAGTACTTC. The full variable domain, completed using reference TRBV5-6 and TRBJ2-5, is DAGVTQSPTHLIKTRGQQVTLRCSPKSGHDTVSWYQQALGQGPQFIFQYYEEEERQRGNFPDRFSGHQFPNYSSELNVNALLLGDSALYLCASSPTGTETQYFGPGTRLLVL.

This clonotype was detected many times. The rearrangement links TRBV7-2 to TRBJ1-2; D may be TRBD1 (5 bases). Germline V gene data show CDR1 as SGHTA and CDR2 as FQGNSA. V was trimmed by 2 bases and J by 0 bases, leaving 7 bases between them. The CDR3 extends over 14 amino acids. The CDR3 spells CASSLSGSNYGYTF. In DNA form, the CDR3 reads TGTGCCAGCAGCTTATCAGGGTCTAACTATGGCTACACCTTC.

In this sample, this clonotype turned up a few times. This chain links TRBV25-1 with TRBJ1-4; no definite D call. Germline V lookup: CDR1 MGHDK, CDR2 SYGVNS. The CDR3 sequence is 15 residues long. With 3 bases removed from V and 6 bases from J, the gap between germline ends came to 14 bases. The CDR3 is CASSELWQEDEKLFF. The DNA of the CDR3 is TGTGCCAGCAGTGAGCTTTGGCAGGAAGATGAAAAACTGTTTTTT.

This clonotype has just a few counts. The V and J genes are TRBV12-5 and TRBJ2-1; D is possibly TRBD2 (6 bases). This CDR3 contains 16 residues. The V end lost 1 base, the J end lost 4 bases, and 14 bases lay between the germline ends. Germline CDR1 is LGHNT and CDR2 is FRNRAP. CDR3 sequence reads: CASGLGAGLTYNEQFF. The CDR3, as DNA: TGTGCTAGTGGTTTGGGAGCTGGACTAACTTACAATGAGCAGTTCTTC. The whole variable domain, remainder taken from reference TRBV12-5 and TRBJ2-1, is DARVTQTPRHKVTEMGQEVTMRCQPILGHNTVFWYRQTMMQGLELLAYFRNRAPLDDSGMPKDRFSAEMPDATLATLKIQPSEPRDSAVYFCASGLGAGLTYNEQFFGPGTRLTVL.

A few counts support this clonotype. A read error may explain this, as a much larger clone is one base away. This rearrangement joins TRBV3-1 to TRBJ2-7; weak D call: TRBD1 (5 bases). The CDR3 length is 13 residues. Per germline, CDR1 LGHDT and CDR2 YNNKEL (reference sequence). CDR3 DNA sequence: TGTGCCCGCAGCCGACAGAAAGACTACGAGCAGTACTTC. As protein: CARSRQKDYEQYF.

This clonotype was seen ten or more times. V gene TRBV7-9 combines with J gene TRBJ2-3; no reliable D call. In germline, CDR1 is SEHNR, CDR2 FQNEAQ (reference sequence). With 2 bases removed from V and 0 bases from J, the gap between germline ends came to 6 bases. CDR3 length: 14 residues. CDR3 DNA sequence: TGTGCCAGCAGCTTAAGCGCTAGCACAGATACGCAGTATTTT. Encoded protein: CASSLSASTDTQYF.

V is TRBV7-6 and J is TRBJ2-7; 8 bases map to TRBD2. The V gene's germline CDR1 is SGHVS and CDR2 FNYEAQ. The junction had 6 bases not matched to a gene; V was cut back by 5 bases and J by 3 bases. The CDR3 spans 14 residues. The CDR3 nucleotides are TGTGCCAGCAGCCCGCGGGGGGTGGACTACGAGCAGTACTTC. This gives the protein CASSPRGVDYEQYF.

As regards this clonotype: A much more abundant neighbour one base away suggests this may be a read error. The rearrangement links TRBV5-1 to TRBJ1-4; no clear D. CDR3 size: 13 residues. From germline, CDR1 is SGHRS and CDR2 YFSETQ. V was pared by 7 bases and J by 12 bases, with 19 bases between. The CDR3 DNA sequence: TGCGCCAGCTCAGTAACTTCGGAAGAAGAACTGTTTTTT. Translating gives CASSVTSEEELFF. Full variable domain (missing parts from reference TRBV5-1 and TRBJ1-4): KAGVTQTPRYLIKTRGQQVTLSCSPISGHRSVSWYQQTPGQGLQFLFEYFSETQRNKGNFPGRFSGRQFSNSRSEMNVSTLELGDSALYLCASSVTSEEELFFGSGTQLSVL.

The chain carries TRBV19 and TRBJ2-1; 7 bases map to TRBD1. This CDR3 is 14 amino acids long. V lost 4 bases to trimming and J lost 4 bases; unmatched junction nucleotides: 4. The germline V gene has CDR1 LNHDA and CDR2 SQIVND (reference sequence). CDR3 DNA sequence: TGTGCCAGTAGTAACAGGGGTCATTACAATGAGCAGTTCTTC. This gives the protein CASSNRGHYNEQFF.

This clonotype came up many times. In DNA form, the CDR3 reads TGTGCCAGTAGGAGACAGGGGGACACCGGGGAGCTGTTTTTT. Protein sequence: CASRRQGDTGELFF. The chain couples TRBV19 to TRBJ2-2; 9 bases align to TRBD1. Trimming at V came to 6 bases and at J to 3 bases, leaving 2 bases not matched to a gene. The CDR3 totals 14 residues. Germline assignment: CDR1 LNHDA and CDR2 SQIVND (reference sequence).

At least ten counts were recorded for this clonotype. This chain connects TRBV10-3 to TRBJ1-6, with 8 bases matching TRBD1. V shed 10 bases and J 6 bases; nucleotides not matched to a gene: 14. Per the germline V gene, CDR1 is ENHRY and CDR2 is SYGVKD. The CDR3 extends over 16 amino acids. The CDR3 DNA follows: TGTGCCACCAAGAGGGGCACAGGGGGGGGTAATTCACCCCTCCACTTT. Translation: CATKRGTGGGNSPLHF.

This clonotype was picked up many times. The chain carries TRBV28 and TRBJ1-5, with TRBD1 identical over 8 bases. Germline V gene data show CDR1 as MDHEN and CDR2 as SYDVKM. The CDR3 sequence is 17 residues long. Trimming at V came to 5 bases and at J to 0 bases, leaving 9 bases not matched to a gene. CDR3 loop: CASSLQGGGYSNQPQHF. CDR3 nucleotides: TGTGCCAGCAGTCTACAGGGGGGCGGGTATAGCAATCAGCCCCAGCATTTT.